The rows below give T cell receptor beta chains drawn from one sample of a study of OX40 agonist ivuxolimab in advanced cancers. Generated by immunoSEQ multiplex PCR, the TCRdb table keeps only in-frame clones and is missing some. The sample holds tens of thousands of clones, 84% seen once. Sequenced here: CD4+ or CD8+ T cells sorted from blood, sampled in a trial of the OX40 agonist ivuxolimab. The receptors derive from an adult with an advanced solid tumor such as melanoma, head and neck, liver or kidney cancer. The conserved cysteine and the conserved F or W are not part of the CDR3 here. A D gene is named only where the DNA matches it firmly.

CDR3 protein	J gene	V gene	D gene
ASRRQGESFYGYT	TRBJ1-2	TRBV6-5	TRBD1
AWSAAGTYTEAF	TRBJ1-1	TRBV30	-
ASSPGSVADTQY	TRBJ2-3	TRBV5-1	-
ASSLVVRNTEAF	TRBJ1-1	TRBV5-8	-
ASSSTGVQETQY	TRBJ2-5	TRBV5-1	TRBD1
ASRLRERFDYGYT	TRBJ1-2	TRBV2	-
ASSLDGPTALH	TRBJ1-6	TRBV5-4	-
ASSLALRTQSEKLF	TRBJ1-4	TRBV7-9	-
ASSYGRPGANTQY	TRBJ2-3	TRBV5-1	-
AWIQVSSGANVLT	TRBJ2-6	TRBV30	-
ASSLRQGASLNTEAF	TRBJ1-1	TRBV5-1	TRBD1
ASLTGSPKKPQH	TRBJ1-5	TRBV28	-
ASAPDRGVAF	TRBJ1-1	TRBV19	TRBD1
ASSQDGPRETQY	TRBJ2-5	TRBV4-2	-
ASSPQGHSGNTIY	TRBJ1-3	TRBV6-6	-
SVELDLNTEAF	TRBJ1-1	TRBV29-1	-
ASSLEINYGYT	TRBJ1-2	TRBV7-8	-
ASSLRASGRSYEQY	TRBJ2-7	TRBV7-2	TRBD2
ASSSSGSPRDEQF	TRBJ2-1	TRBV5-1	-
ASGATEYSPLH	TRBJ1-6	TRBV5-1	-
ASAIGAKNIQY	TRBJ2-4	TRBV6-6	-
AGSRDSYGYT	TRBJ1-2	TRBV2	TRBD1
ASSEGRVGNQPQH	TRBJ1-5	TRBV6-1	-
ASSSGKNTEAF	TRBJ1-1	TRBV7-9	-
ASSRGTAYTEAF	TRBJ1-1	TRBV5-6	TRBD1
ASTIRVAYYGYT	TRBJ1-2	TRBV5-6	-
ASSTRDRDNNTGELF	TRBJ2-2	TRBV21-1	-
AWSGTSGLTDTQY	TRBJ2-3	TRBV30	TRBD2
ASRPPGGYEQY	TRBJ2-7	TRBV28	-